The 26 T cell receptor beta chains listed next were all sequenced from one sample in a study of blood T cell repertoires in COVID-19. The data were produced by immunoSEQ multiplex PCR, yet TCRdb's version contains in-frame clones alone and is incomplete. The repertoire includes under 250,000 clones, about 90% of them detected once, and 1.2% to 1.5% sits in the top ten. The sequencing input was peripheral blood. The receptor set was obtained from an older man with acute or convalescent COVID-19.

As DNA, the CDR3 is TGTGCCAGCAGTATGACAGGGTCCAGCAATCAGCCCCAGCATTTT. This translates into CASSMTGSSNQPQHF. The chain recombines TRBV28 with TRBJ1-5; TRBD1 matches 7 bases. From germline, CDR1 is MDHEN and CDR2 SYDVKM. J lost 1 base, V lost 5 bases, and 5 bases had no gene match. This CDR3 is 15 amino acids long.

This rearrangement joins TRBV6-6 to TRBJ2-4; 8 bases match TRBD1. The CDR3 has 15 residues. Germline CDR1 is MNHNY and CDR2 is SVGAGI (reference sequence). V lost 7 bases to trimming and J lost 2 bases; unmatched junction nucleotides: 7. The CDR3 loop is CASISTGDPKNIQYF. In nucleotides, the CDR3 is TGTGCCAGCATCTCGACAGGGGACCCCAAAAACATTCAGTACTTC.

The chain is built from TRBV18 and TRBJ2-2; 8 positions agree with TRBD2. From germline, CDR1 is KGHSH and CDR2 LQKENI. With V trimmed by 0 bases and J by 10 bases, 10 bases remained unmatched. The CDR3 has 16 amino acids. CDR3 region: CASSPPIAGPREELFF. CDR3 sequence (DNA): TGTGCCAGCTCACCACCGATAGCGGGACCGAGGGAGGAGCTGTTTTTT.

The chain joins TRBV6-5 to TRBJ2-3; 7 bases agree with TRBD2. CDR1 MNHEY and CDR2 SVGAGI come from the germline V gene. CDR3 length: 13 amino acids. V lost 10 bases and J lost 0; bases outside the gene matches: 4. CDR3 in amino acids: CATTSPSTDTQYF. CDR3 sequence (DNA): TGTGCCACGACTAGCCCTAGCACAGATACGCAGTATTTT.

The rearrangement joins TRBV7-2 to TRBJ2-2; the match to TRBD1 covers 7 bases. Germline assignment: CDR1 SGHTA and CDR2 FQGNSA. The CDR3 has 16 residues. Losses at the gene ends were 3 bases for V and 2 bases for J; bases not matched to a gene: 6. CDR3 sequence reads: CASSFATGPNTGELFF. The DNA for the CDR3 is TGTGCCAGCAGCTTTGCGACAGGGCCAAACACCGGGGAGCTGTTTTTT.

Comment on this clone: Other DNA sequences of this sample code for an identical CDR3. V and J are TRBV5-4 and TRBJ2-2; possibly TRBD1 for D (6 bases). Per germline, CDR1 SGHNT and CDR2 YYREEE (reference sequence). The CDR3 covers 15 residues. The ends were cut back, 4 bases at V and 1 base at J, with 11 bases in the middle. In DNA, the CDR3 is TGTGCCAGCAGCCCCGGGACATTGAACACCGGGGAGCTGTTTTTT. Translation: CASSPGTLNTGELFF. The full variable domain, rest sourced from reference TRBV5-4 and TRBJ2-2, is ETGVTQSPTHLIKTRGQQVTLRCSSQSGHNTVSWYQQALGQGPQFIFQYYREEENGRGNFPPRFSGLQFPNYSSELNVNALELDDSALYLCASSPGTLNTGELFFGEGSRLTVL.

V gene TRBV10-3 combines with J gene TRBJ1-1; 9 bases fit TRBD1. The germline V gene encodes CDR1 ENHRY and CDR2 SYGVKD. This CDR3 comprises 14 residues. The V segment lost 2 bases and the J segment 10 bases; nucleotides outside the gene matches: 8. The CDR3 DNA is TGTGCCATCAGTGAGACCGACAGGGGGAGGGGAGCTTTCTTT. Translated, it gives CAISETDRGRGAFF.

The chain carries TRBV7-6 and TRBJ2-3; 9 bases fit TRBD1. The CDR3 loop spans 16 amino acids. CDR1 is SGHVS and CDR2 is FNYEAQ in the germline V gene. The ends lost 5 bases at V and 2 bases at J; junction bases unmatched: 8. The CDR3 region has the DNA TGTGCCAGCAGCAAAACACAGGGGGCCCCCACAGATACGCAGTATTTT. It specifies CASSKTQGAPTDTQYF.

The CDR3 protein is CASSQGFSRSSYNSPLHF. The CDR3 region has the DNA TGTGCCAGCAGCCAAGGATTCAGCCGGAGCTCCTATAATTCACCCCTCCACTTT. This chain uses TRBV3-1 (or the pseudogene TRBV3-2) with TRBJ1-6, with unresolved D. The germline V and J ends were trimmed by 1 base and 0 bases, with 13 bases remaining between them. CDR1 and CDR2 from the germline V gene are LGHDT and YNNKEL (reference sequence). CDR3 length: 18 residues.

This chain links TRBV2 with TRBJ1-5; no clear D. The length of the CDR3 is 16 residues. Looked up from germline, CDR1 is SNHLY and CDR2 is FYNNEI. The V end was cut by 2 bases, the J end by 0 bases, with 11 bases between. CDR3 region: CASSEMAFISNQPQHF. The CDR3 nucleotides are TGTGCCAGCAGTGAAATGGCATTTATTAGCAATCAGCCCCAGCATTTT.

The chain employs TRBV18 and TRBJ1-5; D not certain. Per germline, CDR1 KGHSH and CDR2 LQKENI. V was pared by 2 bases and J by 7 bases, with 9 bases between. The CDR3 is 13 residues long. This CDR3 is CASSPEADQPQHF. The CDR3, as DNA: TGTGCCAGCTCACCAGAGGCCGACCAGCCCCAGCATTTT.

The V and J genes are TRBV2 and TRBJ1-5; maybe TRBD1 (5 bases). CDR1 and CDR2 from the germline V gene are SNHLY and FYNNEI. The ends were cut back, 2 bases at V and 4 bases at J, with 9 bases in the middle. CDR3 length equals 14 residues. This CDR3 reads CASSEWGRNQPQHF. In nucleotides, the CDR3 is TGTGCCAGCAGTGAATGGGGCAGGAATCAGCCCCAGCATTTT.

The rearrangement uses TRBV19 and TRBJ1-5, with 8 bases that match TRBD1. Looked up from germline, CDR1 is LNHDA and CDR2 is SQIVND (reference sequence). The CDR3 length is 17 residues. The junction had 15 bases not matched to a gene; V was cut back by 10 bases and J by 1 base. CDR3: CATSGETGVLSNQPQHF. The CDR3 DNA is TGTGCCACCTCTGGCGAGACAGGGGTCTTGAGCAATCAGCCCCAGCATTTT.

This sequence joins TRBV25-1 and TRBJ1-1, with D maybe TRBD1 (5 bases). The CDR3 spans 17 residues. Germline V lookup: CDR1 MGHDK, CDR2 SYGVNS. Trimming took off 1 base at V and 4 bases at J, with 19 bases between the two ends. CDR3 amino acids: CASSESIAGGRGTEAFF. The DNA of the CDR3 is TGTGCCAGCAGTGAATCCATTGCCGGGGGAAGGGGCACTGAAGCTTTCTTT.

The genes are TRBV11-2 and TRBJ1-5, with D possibly being TRBD1 (5 bases). CDR3 size: 14 residues. The germline V and J ends were trimmed by 5 bases and 6 bases, with 14 bases remaining between them. Germline loops: CDR1 SGHAT, CDR2 FQNNGV. In DNA, the CDR3 is TGTGCCAGCAGCCCAGTAGCGGGGGTTCAGCCCCAGCATTTT. Translating gives CASSPVAGVQPQHF.

The chain has TRBV7-6 and TRBJ2-2; 9 nucleotides align to TRBD2. The CDR3 covers 16 residues. The germline V gene encodes CDR1 SGHVS and CDR2 FNYEAQ. Trimming cost V 1 base and J 1 base; bases outside gene matches: 1. The CDR3 protein is CASSLGSGRNTGELFF. The CDR3 nucleotides are TGTGCCAGCAGCTTAGGTAGCGGGAGGAACACCGGGGAGCTGTTTTTT.

The rearrangement uses TRBV28 and TRBJ2-3; 14 positions match TRBD2. The junction had 6 bases not matched to a gene; V was cut back by 6 bases and J by 1 base. From germline, CDR1 is MDHEN and CDR2 SYDVKM. This CDR3 has 17 residues. CDR3 sequence reads: CASRFGLAGGGTDTQYF. The DNA for the CDR3 is TGTGCCAGCAGATTCGGACTAGCGGGAGGTGGCACAGATACGCAGTATTTT.

This clone was recorded only once. The V and J genes are TRBV15 and TRBJ2-7; 9 nucleotides align to TRBD1. This CDR3 spans 15 amino acids. With V trimmed by 3 bases and J by 4 bases, 7 bases remained unmatched. Looked up from germline, CDR1 is LNHNV and CDR2 is YYDKDF (reference sequence). Here the CDR3 reads CATSSAGTGRYEQYF. For the CDR3, the DNA is TGTGCCACCAGCAGCGCGGGGACAGGGAGGTACGAGCAGTACTTC.

The rearrangement uses TRBV5-1 and TRBJ2-3; no clear D. Germline-derived CDR1 and CDR2 are SGHRS and YFSETQ. This CDR3 contains 15 residues. The ends were cut back, 1 base at V and 4 bases at J, with 13 bases in the middle. The CDR3 DNA reads as TGCGCCAGCAGCTTGTCTTACAAATCCTCAGATACGCAGTATTTT. Residues: CASSLSYKSSDTQYF. Combining the CDR3 with reference TRBV5-1 and TRBJ2-3 gives the whole variable domain KAGVTQTPRYLIKTRGQQVTLSCSPISGHRSVSWYQQTPGQGLQFLFEYFSETQRNKGNFPGRFSGRQFSNSRSEMNVSTLELGDSALYLCASSLSYKSSDTQYFGPGTRLTVL.

This clone turned up a few times. This chain uses TRBV15 with TRBJ1-1; the D is unclear. CDR1 is LNHNV and CDR2 is YYDKDF in the germline V gene (reference sequence). This CDR3 spans 17 amino acids. Trimming shortened V by 3 bases and J by 0 bases, and 17 bases separated the two germline ends. The CDR3 sequence is CATSSRGMGYMNTEAFF. Written as DNA, the CDR3 is TGTGCCACCAGCAGTCGCGGGATGGGGTATATGAACACTGAAGCTTTCTTT.

The chain has TRBV11-2 and TRBJ2-2; D not resolved. The length of the CDR3 is 15 residues. V dropped 1 base and J dropped 5 bases, with 11 bases sitting between them. The germline V gene has CDR1 SGHAT and CDR2 FQNNGV. CDR3 protein: CASSLGTYRTGELFF. CDR3 coding DNA: TGTGCCAGCAGCTTAGGTACATACCGAACCGGGGAGCTGTTTTTT.

The gene calls are TRBV6-4 and TRBJ1-6; the D is unclear. Trimming took 0 bases from V and 6 from J, leaving 18 bases between them. The CDR3 is 18 residues long. CDR1 is MRHNA and CDR2 is SNTAGT in the germline V gene. DNA of the CDR3: TGTGCCAGCAGTGACTCGTATATTGTCTTCCTCTCTAATTCACCCCTCCACTTT. Translating it yields CASSDSYIVFLSNSPLHF.

The CDR3 DNA follows: TGTGCCAGCAGCGTGCAGGGTCACACTGAAGCTTTCTTT. Translation gives CASSVQGHTEAFF. The genes are TRBV5-4 and TRBJ1-1; D might be TRBD1 (5 bases). CDR3 length equals 13 residues. The germline V gene has CDR1 SGHNT and CDR2 YYREEE (reference sequence). V was pared by 4 bases and J by 3 bases, with 10 bases between.

V usage is TRBV18 and J usage is TRBJ2-5, with 9 nucleotides matching TRBD2. V trimming: 6 bases; J trimming: 5 bases; junction bases outside the gene matches: 10. Germline loops: CDR1 KGHSH, CDR2 LQKENI. The CDR3 spans 15 residues. The CDR3 DNA reads as TGTGCCAGCTCCCTTAGCGGGGGCAGAGGGGAGACCCAGTACTTC. Encoded protein: CASSLSGGRGETQYF.

This sequence joins TRBV6-6 and TRBJ1-5; tentatively, D is TRBD1 (5 bases). V lost 5 bases to trimming and J lost 3 bases, with 26 bases between them. CDR1 and CDR2 (germline): MNHNY, SVGAGI (reference sequence). The CDR3 runs 19 residues. The CDR3: CASSLSPHQTVLNNQPQHF. In nucleotides, the CDR3 is TGTGCCAGCAGTCTTTCCCCCCACCAGACAGTGCTTAACAATCAGCCCCAGCATTTT.

The chain employs TRBV7-9 and TRBJ1-2; maybe TRBD1 (5 bases). CDR1 SEHNR and CDR2 FQNEAQ come from the germline V gene (reference sequence). V gave up 5 bases and J gave up 4 bases, with 11 bases separating them. This CDR3 spans 13 amino acids. CDR3 sequence reads: CASSPWDSYGYTF. The CDR3 DNA is TGTGCCAGCAGCCCCTGGGACTCCTATGGCTACACCTTC.